The clone carrying this T cell receptor beta chain turned up a few times. The sample originates from a study of T cell changes during pregnancy in multiple sclerosis. Repertoires were generated with immunoSEQ multiplex PCR, while TCRdb's copy carries only in-frame clones and drops some. The profile shows roughly 42,000 clones, 75% to 95% of them singletons. Germline V gene data show CDR1 as SGHTS and CDR2 as YDEGEE. V dropped 0 bases and J dropped 5 bases, with 9 bases sitting between them. The CDR3 totals 14 residues. The material sequenced was CD4+ T cells from peripheral blood mononuclear cells, taken in the second trimester of pregnancy. This chain links TRBV5-8 with TRBJ1-5; possible D gene TRBD1, 5 bases. The clonotype was recovered from a female donor in good health, enrolled as a control in a pregnancy study. CDR3 DNA: TGTGCCAGCAGCTTGGTCAGGGCAGATCAGCCCCAGCATTTT. This encodes CASSLVRADQPQHF.